This T cell receptor beta chain is drawn from a study of blood T cell repertoires in COVID-19. The CDR3 loop spans 14 amino acids. Germline V gene sequence: CDR1 SEHNR, CDR2 FQNEAQ (reference sequence). V shed 5 bases and J shed 0 bases, with 10 bases lying between them. Original processing methods: Counts of nucleated cells, estimated from reference gene primer amplification, were obtained. Libraries were prepared by immunoSEQ multiplex PCR; TCRdb keeps only in-frame clonotypes and omits some of them. Clone size and V and J calls were adopted from that table, with D and trimming inferred from the DNA. The data contain fewer than 200,000 clones, less than 90% of them singletons.

The chain recombines TRBV7-9 with TRBJ1-1; D not certain. This TCR was recovered from a woman between 70 and 85 years old with COVID-19, enrolled during active disease. What was sequenced was peripheral blood. CDR3 sequence reads: CASSAQALNTEAFF. The CDR3 bases are TGTGCCAGCAGCGCCCAGGCTCTGAACACTGAAGCTTTCTTT.